This T cell receptor (beta chain) was observed in a study of regulatory T cells in long-lasting Graves disease. Time point described: persistent/refractory GD, antithyroid drugs over 5 years with positive TRAb. The TCR library was prepared using RNA isolated from PBMCs. Patients all came to the study from an endocrinology department in Xi'an, China. Staff took about 10 milliliters of peripheral blood and put it into EDTA tubes. Relying on iRepertoire HTBI primers and Arm-PCR of CDR3 regions, the team built TCR beta libraries. Via MiXCR, TCRdb re-called the multiplex PCR reads, giving one row per CDR3 protein. The sample holds about half a million distinct CDR3 sequences, under 25% seen once. Broader study findings: Persistent Graves' patients showed a TCR diversity that was lower than that of newly diagnosed ones. Persistent disease was characterized by preferential usage of TRBV28, TRBJ1-2 and TRBJ2-5.

This clonotype was observed at least ten times. Its cognate antigen is unknown. The CDR3 loop spans 14 amino acids. Trimming cost V 4 bases and J 5 bases; bases outside gene matches: 7. The V and J genes are TRBV12-3 or TRBV12-4 and TRBJ2-7; 8 nucleotides match TRBD1. This receptor was obtained from a female donor with Graves disease. Sequencing was performed on peripheral blood mononuclear cells (PBMCs), taken when the disease was refractory, from a patient treated with antithyroid drugs. CDR3 nucleotide sequence: TGTGCCAGCAGTTGGGCAGGGGGCGTAAACGAGCAGTACTTC. It translates to CASSWAGGVNEQYF.